This T cell receptor (beta chain) originates from a study of breast tumors, draining lymph nodes, adjacent tissues. General study findings and limits: Compared with lymph nodes, tumors were less diverse; compared with nontumor tissue, more.

V gave up 3 bases and J gave up 5 bases; unmatched junction bases: 4. The germline gives CDR1 DFQATT, CDR2 SNEGSKA (reference sequence). The CDR3 has 15 residues. TCRdb reanalysed the multiplex PCR reads using MiXCR and keeps one entry per CDR3 protein. The table has about 21,000 distinct CDR3 sequences, about 54% seen once. As for this clonotype: Its antigen is still unknown.

The specimen was breast tumor tissue. J is TRBJ2-2 and V is TRBV20-1; 12 nucleotides align to TRBD2. This TCR came from a female donor with breast cancer. Some clones in this sample may be carry-over from other donors' samples. The CDR3 sequence: CSARATSGSTGELFF. For the CDR3, the DNA is TGCAGTGCTAGGGCGACTAGCGGGAGTACCGGGGAGCTGTTTTTT.